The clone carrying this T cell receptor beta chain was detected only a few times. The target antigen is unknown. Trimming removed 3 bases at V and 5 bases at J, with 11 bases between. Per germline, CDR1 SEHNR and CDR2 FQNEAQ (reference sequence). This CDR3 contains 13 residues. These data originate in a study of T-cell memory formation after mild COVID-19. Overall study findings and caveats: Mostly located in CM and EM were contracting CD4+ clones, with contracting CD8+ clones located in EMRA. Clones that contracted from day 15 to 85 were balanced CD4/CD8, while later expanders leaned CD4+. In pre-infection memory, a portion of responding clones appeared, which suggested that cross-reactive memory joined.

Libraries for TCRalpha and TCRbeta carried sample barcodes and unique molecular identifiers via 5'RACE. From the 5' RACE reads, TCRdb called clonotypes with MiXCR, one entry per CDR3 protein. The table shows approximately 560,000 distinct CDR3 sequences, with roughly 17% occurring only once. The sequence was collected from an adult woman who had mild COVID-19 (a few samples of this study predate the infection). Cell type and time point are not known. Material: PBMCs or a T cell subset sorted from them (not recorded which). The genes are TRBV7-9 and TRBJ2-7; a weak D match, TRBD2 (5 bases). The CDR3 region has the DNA TGTGCCAGCAGCTTGAGGGCCGCCCACGAGCAGTACTTC. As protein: CASSLRAAHEQYF.